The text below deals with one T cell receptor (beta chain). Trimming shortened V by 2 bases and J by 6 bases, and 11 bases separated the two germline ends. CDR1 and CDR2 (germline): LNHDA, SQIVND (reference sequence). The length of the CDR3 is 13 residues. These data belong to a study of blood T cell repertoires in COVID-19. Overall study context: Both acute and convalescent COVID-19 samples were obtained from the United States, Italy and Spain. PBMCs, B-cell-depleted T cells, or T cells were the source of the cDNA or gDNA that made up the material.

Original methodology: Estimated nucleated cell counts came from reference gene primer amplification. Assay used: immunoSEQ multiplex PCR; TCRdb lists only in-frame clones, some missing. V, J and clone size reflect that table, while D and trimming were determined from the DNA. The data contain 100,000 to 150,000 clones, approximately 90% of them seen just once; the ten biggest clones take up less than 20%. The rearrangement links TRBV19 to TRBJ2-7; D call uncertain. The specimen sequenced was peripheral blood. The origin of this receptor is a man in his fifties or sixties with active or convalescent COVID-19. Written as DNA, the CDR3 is TGTGCCAGTAGTATACCTAATACGGGCGAGCAGTACTTC. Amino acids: CASSIPNTGEQYF.